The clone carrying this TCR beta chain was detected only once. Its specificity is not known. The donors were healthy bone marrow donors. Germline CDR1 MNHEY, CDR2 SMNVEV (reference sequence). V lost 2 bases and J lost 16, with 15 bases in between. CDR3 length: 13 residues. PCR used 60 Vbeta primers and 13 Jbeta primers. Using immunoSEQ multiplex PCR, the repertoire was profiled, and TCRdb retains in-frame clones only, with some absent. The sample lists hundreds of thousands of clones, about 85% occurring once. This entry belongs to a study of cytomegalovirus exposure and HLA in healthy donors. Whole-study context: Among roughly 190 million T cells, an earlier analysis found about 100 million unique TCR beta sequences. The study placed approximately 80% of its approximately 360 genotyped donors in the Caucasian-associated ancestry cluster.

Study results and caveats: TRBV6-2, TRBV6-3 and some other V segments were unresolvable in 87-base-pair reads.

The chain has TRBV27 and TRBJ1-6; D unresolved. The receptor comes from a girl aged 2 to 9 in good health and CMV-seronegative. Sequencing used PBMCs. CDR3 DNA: TGTGCCAGCAGTTTAGCGGGCAGAATTAAACTCCACTTT. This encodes CASSLAGRIKLHF.